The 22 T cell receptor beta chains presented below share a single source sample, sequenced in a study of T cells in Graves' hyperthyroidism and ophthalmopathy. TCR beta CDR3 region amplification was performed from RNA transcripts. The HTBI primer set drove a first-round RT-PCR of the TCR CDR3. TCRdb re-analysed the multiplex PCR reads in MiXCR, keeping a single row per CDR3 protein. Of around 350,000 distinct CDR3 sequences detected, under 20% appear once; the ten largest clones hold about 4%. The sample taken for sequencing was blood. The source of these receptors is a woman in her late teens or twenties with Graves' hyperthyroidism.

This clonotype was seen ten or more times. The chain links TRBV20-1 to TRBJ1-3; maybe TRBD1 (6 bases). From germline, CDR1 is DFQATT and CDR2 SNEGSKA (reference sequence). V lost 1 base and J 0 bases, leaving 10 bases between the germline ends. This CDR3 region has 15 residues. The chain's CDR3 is CSARGQASSGNTIYF. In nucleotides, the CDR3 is TGCAGTGCTAGAGGACAGGCCTCCTCTGGAAACACCATATATTTT.

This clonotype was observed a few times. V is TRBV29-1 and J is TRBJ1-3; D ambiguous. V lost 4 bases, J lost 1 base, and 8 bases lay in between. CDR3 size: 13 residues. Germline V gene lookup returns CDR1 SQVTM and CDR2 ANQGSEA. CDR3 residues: CSVGGFSGNTIYF. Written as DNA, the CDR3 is TGCAGCGTTGGGGGATTTTCTGGAAACACCATATATTTT.

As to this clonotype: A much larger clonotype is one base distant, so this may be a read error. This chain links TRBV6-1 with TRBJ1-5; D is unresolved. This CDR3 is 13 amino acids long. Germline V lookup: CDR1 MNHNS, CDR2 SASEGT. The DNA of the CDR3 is TGTGCCAGCAGTGTTCCCAGAATTCAGCCCCAGGATTTT. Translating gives CASSVPRIQPQDF.

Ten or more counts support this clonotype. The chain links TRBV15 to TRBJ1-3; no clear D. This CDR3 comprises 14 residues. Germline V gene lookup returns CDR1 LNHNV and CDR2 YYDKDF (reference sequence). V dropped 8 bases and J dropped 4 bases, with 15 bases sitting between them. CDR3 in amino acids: CATGVKLGGNTIYF. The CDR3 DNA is TGTGCCACCGGGGTCAAACTCGGCGGAAACACCATATATTTT.

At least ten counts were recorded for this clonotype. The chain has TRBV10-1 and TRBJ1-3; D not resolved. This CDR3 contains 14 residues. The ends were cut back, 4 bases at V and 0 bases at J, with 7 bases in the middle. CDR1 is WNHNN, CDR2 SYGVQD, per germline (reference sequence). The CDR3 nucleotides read TGCGCCAGCAGTGCGGATGTCTCTGGAAACACCATATATTTT. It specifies CASSADVSGNTIYF.

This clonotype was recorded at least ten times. This CDR3 is CASSLYAGENGYTF. For the CDR3, the DNA is TGCGCCAGCAGCTTGTATGCAGGGGAAAATGGCTACACCTTC. The chain recombines TRBV5-1 with TRBJ1-2, with a weak D call TRBD1 (6 bases). Trimming cost V 1 base and J 6 bases, with 13 bases left between them. The germline CDR1 and CDR2 sequences are SGHRS and YFSETQ. This CDR3 is built from 14 residues.

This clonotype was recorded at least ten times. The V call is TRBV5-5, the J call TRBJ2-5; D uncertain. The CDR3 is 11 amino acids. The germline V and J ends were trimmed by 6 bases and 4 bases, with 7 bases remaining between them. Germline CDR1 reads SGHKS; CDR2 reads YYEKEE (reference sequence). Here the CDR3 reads CASTLLETQYF. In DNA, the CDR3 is TGTGCCAGCACCCTACTAGAGACCCAGTACTTC. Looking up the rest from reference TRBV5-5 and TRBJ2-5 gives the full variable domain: DAGVTQSPTHLIKTRGQQVTLRCSPISGHKSVSWYQQVLGQGPQFIFQYYEKEERGRGNFPDRFSARQFPNYSSELNVNALLLGDSALYLCASTLLETQYFGPGTRLLVL.

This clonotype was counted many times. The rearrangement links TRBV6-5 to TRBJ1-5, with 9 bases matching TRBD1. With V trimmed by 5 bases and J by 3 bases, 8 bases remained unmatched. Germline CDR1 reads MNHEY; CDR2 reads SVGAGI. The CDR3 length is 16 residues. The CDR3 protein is CASSNPGTGTNQPQHF. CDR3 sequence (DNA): TGTGCCAGCAGTAACCCCGGGACAGGGACCAATCAGCCCCAGCATTTT.

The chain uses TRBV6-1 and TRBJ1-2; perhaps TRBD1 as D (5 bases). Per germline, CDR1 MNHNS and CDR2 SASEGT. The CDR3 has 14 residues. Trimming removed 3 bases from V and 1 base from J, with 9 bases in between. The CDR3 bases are TGTGCCAGCAGTGACGGGGGGAATAACTATGGCTACACCTTC. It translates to CASSDGGNNYGYTF.

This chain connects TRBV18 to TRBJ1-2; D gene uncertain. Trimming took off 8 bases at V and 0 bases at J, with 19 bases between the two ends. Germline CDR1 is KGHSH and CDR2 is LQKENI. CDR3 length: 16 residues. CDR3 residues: CASSRMDGATNYGYTF. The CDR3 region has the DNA TGTGCCAGCAGCCGGATGGACGGCGCAACTAACTATGGCTACACCTTC.

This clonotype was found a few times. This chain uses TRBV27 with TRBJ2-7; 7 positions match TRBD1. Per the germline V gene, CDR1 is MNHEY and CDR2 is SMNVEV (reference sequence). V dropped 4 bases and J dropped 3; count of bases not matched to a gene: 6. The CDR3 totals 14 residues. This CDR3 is CASSSSTGIYEQYF. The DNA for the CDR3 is TGTGCCAGCAGTTCCTCGACAGGGATCTACGAGCAGTACTTC.

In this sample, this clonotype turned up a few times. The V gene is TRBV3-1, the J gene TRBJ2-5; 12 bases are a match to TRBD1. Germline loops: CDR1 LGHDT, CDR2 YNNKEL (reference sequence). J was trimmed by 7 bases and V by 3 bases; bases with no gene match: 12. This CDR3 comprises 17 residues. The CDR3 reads CASSHSRGDRGRWTQYF. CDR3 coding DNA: TGTGCCAGCAGCCATTCCCGAGGGGACAGGGGGCGATGGACCCAGTACTTC.

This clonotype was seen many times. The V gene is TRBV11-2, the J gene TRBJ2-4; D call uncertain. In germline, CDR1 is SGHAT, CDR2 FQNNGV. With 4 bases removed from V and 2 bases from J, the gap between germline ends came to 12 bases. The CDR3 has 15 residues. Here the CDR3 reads CASSSRSVTKNIQYF. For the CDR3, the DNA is TGTGCCAGCAGCTCCCGATCGGTAACCAAAAACATTCAGTACTTC.

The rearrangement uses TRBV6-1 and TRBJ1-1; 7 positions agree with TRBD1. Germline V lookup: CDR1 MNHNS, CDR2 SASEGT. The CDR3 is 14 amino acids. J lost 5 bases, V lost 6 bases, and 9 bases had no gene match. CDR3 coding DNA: TGTGCCAGCAGCCCACACGACAGGGAGACTGAAGCTTTCTTT. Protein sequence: CASSPHDRETEAFF.

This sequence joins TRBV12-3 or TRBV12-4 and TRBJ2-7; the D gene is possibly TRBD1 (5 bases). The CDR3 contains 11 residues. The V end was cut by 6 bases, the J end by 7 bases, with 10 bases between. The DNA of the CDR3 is TGTGCCAGCAGCTCCAACAGGGAGCAGTACTTC. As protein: CASSSNREQYF.

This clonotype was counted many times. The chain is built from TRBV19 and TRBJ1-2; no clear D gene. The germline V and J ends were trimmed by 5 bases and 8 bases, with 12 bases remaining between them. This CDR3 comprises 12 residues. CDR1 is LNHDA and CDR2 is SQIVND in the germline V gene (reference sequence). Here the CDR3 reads CASSSSAWGYTF. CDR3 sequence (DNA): TGTGCCAGTAGTTCTAGCGCGTGGGGCTACACCTTC.

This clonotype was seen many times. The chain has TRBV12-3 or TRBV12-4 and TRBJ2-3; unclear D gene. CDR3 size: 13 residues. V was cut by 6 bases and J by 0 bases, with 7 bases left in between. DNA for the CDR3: TGTGCCAGCAGCCCGACTAGCACAGATACGCAGTATTTT. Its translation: CASSPTSTDTQYF.

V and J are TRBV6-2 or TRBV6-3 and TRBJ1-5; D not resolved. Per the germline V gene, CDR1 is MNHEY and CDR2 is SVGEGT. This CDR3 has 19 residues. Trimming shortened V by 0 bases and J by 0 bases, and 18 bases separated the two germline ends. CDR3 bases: TGTGCCAGCAGTTACTCGAGAGAAATAGAAAGGCTTAGCAATCAGCCCCAGCATTTT. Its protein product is CASSYSREIERLSNQPQHF.

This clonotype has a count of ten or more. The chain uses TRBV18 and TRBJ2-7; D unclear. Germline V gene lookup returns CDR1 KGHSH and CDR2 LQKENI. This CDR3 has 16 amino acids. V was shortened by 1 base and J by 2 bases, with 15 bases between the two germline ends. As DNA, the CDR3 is TGTGCCAGCTCACCACGAGGAGACCTTGGGGCCTACGAGCAGTACTTC. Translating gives CASSPRGDLGAYEQYF. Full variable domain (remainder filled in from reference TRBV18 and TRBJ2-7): NAGVMQNPRHLVRRRGQEARLRCSPMKGHSHVYWYRQLPEEGLKFMVYLQKENIIDESGMPKERFSAEFPKEGPSILRIQQVVRGDSAAYFCASSPRGDLGAYEQYFGPGTRLTVT.

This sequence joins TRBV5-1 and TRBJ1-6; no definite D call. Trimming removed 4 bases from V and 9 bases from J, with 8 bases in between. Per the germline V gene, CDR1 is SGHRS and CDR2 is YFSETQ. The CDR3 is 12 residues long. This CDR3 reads CASSVDGSPLHF. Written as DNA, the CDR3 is TGCGCCAGCAGCGTGGACGGTTCACCCCTCCACTTT. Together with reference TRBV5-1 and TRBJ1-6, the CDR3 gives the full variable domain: KAGVTQTPRYLIKTRGQQVTLSCSPISGHRSVSWYQQTPGQGLQFLFEYFSETQRNKGNFPGRFSGRQFSNSRSEMNVSTLELGDSALYLCASSVDGSPLHFGNGTRLTVT.

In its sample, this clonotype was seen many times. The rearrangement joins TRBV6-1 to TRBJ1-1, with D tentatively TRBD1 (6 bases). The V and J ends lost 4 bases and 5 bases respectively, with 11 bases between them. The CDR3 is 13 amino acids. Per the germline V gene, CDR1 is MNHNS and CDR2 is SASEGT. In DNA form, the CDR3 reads TGTGCCAGCAGTGGGGTGAGGGGGACTGAAGCTTTCTTT. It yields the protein CASSGVRGTEAFF.

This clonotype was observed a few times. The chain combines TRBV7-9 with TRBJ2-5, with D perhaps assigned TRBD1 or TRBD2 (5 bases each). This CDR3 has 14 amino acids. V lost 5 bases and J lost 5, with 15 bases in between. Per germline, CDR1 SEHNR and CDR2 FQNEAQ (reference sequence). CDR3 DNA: TGTGCCAGCAGCGCCGGGACGATCGTTGAGACCCAGTACTTC. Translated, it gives CASSAGTIVETQYF.